The clone carrying this T cell receptor (beta chain) has at least ten counts. The antigen is not known. This entry comes from a study of T cell repertoires in cytomegalovirus infection. Study-wide results and limits: The ex vivo response showed dominance by HLA-C-restricted CMV-specific TCR beta clonotypes. Based on cumulative public TCR beta family frequency, carriers of CMV plus the relevant HLA were identified.

TCRdb reanalysed the reads using MiXCR and keeps one entry per CDR3 protein. The table has 85,000 to 120,000 distinct CDR3 sequences, approximately 15% seen once. Deletions cut 2 bases from V and 5 bases from J, with 10 bases between. Germline V gene sequence: CDR1 SGHTA, CDR2 FQGNSA. This CDR3 is 14 amino acids long. The material sequenced was PBMCs. This chain joins TRBV7-2 and TRBJ1-5; D ambiguous. This sequence was found in a human donor in good health (CMV status not recorded). Some clones in this sample may be carry-over from other donors' samples. Here the CDR3 DNA reads TGTGCCAGCAGCTTATCCCGTAGTGATCAGCCCCAGCATTTT. Translating it yields CASSLSRSDQPQHF.